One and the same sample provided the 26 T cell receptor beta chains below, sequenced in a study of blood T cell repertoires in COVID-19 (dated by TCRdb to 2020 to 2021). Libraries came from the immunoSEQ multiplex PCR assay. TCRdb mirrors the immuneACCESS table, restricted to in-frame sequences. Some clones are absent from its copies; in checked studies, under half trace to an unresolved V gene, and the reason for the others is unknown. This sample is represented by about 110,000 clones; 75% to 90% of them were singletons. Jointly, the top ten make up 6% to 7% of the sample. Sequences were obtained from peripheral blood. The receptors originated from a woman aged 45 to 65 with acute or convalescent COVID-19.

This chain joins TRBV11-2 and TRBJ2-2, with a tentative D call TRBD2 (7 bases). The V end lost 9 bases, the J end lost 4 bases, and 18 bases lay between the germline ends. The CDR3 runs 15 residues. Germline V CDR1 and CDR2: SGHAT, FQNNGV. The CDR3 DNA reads TGTGCCAGTTACCCGCGGGGGCCCTCCACCGGGGAGCTGTTTTTT. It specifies CASYPRGPSTGELFF. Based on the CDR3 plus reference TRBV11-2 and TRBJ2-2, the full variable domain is EAGVAQSPRYKIIEKRQSVAFWCNPISGHATLYWYQQILGQGPKLLIQFQNNGVVDDSQLPKDRFSAERLKGVDSTLKIQPAKLEDSAVYLCASYPRGPSTGELFFGEGSRLTVL.

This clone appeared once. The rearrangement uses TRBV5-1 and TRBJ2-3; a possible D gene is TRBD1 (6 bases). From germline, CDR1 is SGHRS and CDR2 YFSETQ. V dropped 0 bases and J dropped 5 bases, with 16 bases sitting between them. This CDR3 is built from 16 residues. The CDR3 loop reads CASSLVATGSRDTQYF. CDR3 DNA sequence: TGCGCCAGCAGCTTGGTCGCTACAGGGTCACGAGATACGCAGTATTTT.

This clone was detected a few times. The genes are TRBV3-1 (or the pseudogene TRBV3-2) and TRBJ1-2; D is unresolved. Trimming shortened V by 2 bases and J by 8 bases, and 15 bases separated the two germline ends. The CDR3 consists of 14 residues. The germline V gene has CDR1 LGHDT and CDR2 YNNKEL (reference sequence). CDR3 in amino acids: CASSQLSLFGGYTF. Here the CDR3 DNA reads TGTGCCAGCAGCCAATTATCCCTCTTCGGGGGCTACACCTTC.

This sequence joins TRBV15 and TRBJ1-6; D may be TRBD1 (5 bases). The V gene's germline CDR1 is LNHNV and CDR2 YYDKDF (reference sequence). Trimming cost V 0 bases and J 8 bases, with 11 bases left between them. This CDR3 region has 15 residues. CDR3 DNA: TGTGCCACCAGCAGAGAAGGGGAAGTCGATTCACCCCTCCACTTT. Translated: CATSREGEVDSPLHF.

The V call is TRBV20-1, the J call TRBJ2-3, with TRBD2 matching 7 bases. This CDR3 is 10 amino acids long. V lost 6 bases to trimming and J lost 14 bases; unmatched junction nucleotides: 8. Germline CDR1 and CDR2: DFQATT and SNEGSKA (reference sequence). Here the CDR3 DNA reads TGCAGTGCCAAACCCCCGGGAGGGTATTTT. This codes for CSAKPPGGYF.

This CDR3 is CASSQKPTGTGTVDQPQHF. Written as DNA, the CDR3 is TGCGCCAGCAGCCAAAAGCCCACCGGGACAGGGACAGTCGATCAGCCCCAGCATTTT. J is TRBJ1-5 and V is TRBV4-1; 9 nucleotides line up with TRBD1. Germline assignment: CDR1 MGHRA and CDR2 YSYEKL. V was pared by 2 bases and J by 5 bases, with 16 bases of the junction left unmatched. The length of the CDR3 is 19 residues.

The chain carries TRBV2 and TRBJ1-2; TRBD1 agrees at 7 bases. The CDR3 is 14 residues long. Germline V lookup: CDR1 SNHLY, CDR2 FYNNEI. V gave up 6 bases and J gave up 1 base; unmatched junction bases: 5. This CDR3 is CASSRDRLNYGYTF. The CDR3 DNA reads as TGTGCCAGCAGCAGGGACAGACTTAACTATGGCTACACCTTC. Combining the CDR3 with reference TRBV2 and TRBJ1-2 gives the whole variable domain EPEVTQTPSHQVTQMGQEVILRCVPISNHLYFYWYRQILGQKVEFLVSFYNNEISEKSEIFDDQFSVERPDGSNFTLKIRSTKLEDSAMYFCASSRDRLNYGYTFGSGTRLTVV.

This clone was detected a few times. The CDR3 loop is CASKEAIYGYTF. CDR3 bases: TGTGCCAGTAAGGAGGCAATCTATGGCTACACCTTC. The chain uses TRBV2 and TRBJ1-2; D is undetermined. CDR1 and CDR2 from the germline V gene are SNHLY and FYNNEI. Trimming removed 9 bases from V and 4 bases from J, with 12 bases in between. The CDR3 consists of 12 residues. The full variable domain, its missing parts supplied by reference TRBV2 and TRBJ1-2, is EPEVTQTPSHQVTQMGQEVILRCVPISNHLYFYWYRQILGQKVEFLVSFYNNEISEKSEIFDDQFSVERPDGSNFTLKIRSTKLEDSAMYFCASKEAIYGYTFGSGTRLTVV.

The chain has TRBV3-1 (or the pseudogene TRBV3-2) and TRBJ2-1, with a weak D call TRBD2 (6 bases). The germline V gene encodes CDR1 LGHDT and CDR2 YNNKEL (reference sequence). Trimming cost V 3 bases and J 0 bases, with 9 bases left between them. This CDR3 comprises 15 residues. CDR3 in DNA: TGTGCCAGCAGCCACGCCGGGAGCTCCTACAATGAGCAGTTCTTC. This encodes CASSHAGSSYNEQFF.

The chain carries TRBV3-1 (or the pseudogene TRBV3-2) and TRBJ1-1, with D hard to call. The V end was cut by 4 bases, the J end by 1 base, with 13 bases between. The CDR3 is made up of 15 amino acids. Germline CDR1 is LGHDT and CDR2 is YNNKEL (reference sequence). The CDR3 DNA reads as TGTGCCAGCAGCCTCAGTACCACCCGGAACACTGAAGCTTTCTTT. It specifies CASSLSTTRNTEAFF.

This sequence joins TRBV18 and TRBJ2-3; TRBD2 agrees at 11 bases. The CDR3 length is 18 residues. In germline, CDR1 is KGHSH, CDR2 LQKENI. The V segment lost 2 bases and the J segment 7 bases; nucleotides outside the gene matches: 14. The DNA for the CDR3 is TGTGCCAGCTCACCAGGAGGTTTTAGCGGGGGGGCCGGAAATACGCAGTATTTT. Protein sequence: CASSPGGFSGGAGNTQYF.

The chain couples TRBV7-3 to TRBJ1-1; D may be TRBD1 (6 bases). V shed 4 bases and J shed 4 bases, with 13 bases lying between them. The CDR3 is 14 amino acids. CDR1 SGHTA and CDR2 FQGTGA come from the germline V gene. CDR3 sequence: CASSSQGQGTEAFF. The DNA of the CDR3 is TGTGCCAGCAGCTCACAGGGTCAGGGCACTGAAGCTTTCTTT.

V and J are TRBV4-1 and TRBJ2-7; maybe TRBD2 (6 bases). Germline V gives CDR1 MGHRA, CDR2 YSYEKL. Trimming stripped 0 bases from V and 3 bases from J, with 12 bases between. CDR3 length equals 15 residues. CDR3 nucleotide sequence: TGCGCCAGCAGCCAAGAAGGGAGGACCATCTACGAGCAGTACTTC. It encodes CASSQEGRTIYEQYF.

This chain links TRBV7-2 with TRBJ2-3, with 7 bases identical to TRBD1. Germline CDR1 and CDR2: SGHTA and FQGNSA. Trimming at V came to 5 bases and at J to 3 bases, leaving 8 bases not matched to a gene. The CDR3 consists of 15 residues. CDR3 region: CASSLDRAVTDTQYF. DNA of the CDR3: TGTGCCAGCAGCCTCGACAGGGCCGTGACAGATACGCAGTATTTT.

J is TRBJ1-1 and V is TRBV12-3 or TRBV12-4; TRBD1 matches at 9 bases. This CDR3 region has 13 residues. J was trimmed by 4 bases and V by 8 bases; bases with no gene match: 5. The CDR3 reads CASDRGATTEAFF. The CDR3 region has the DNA TGTGCCAGCGACAGGGGGGCGACCACTGAAGCTTTCTTT.

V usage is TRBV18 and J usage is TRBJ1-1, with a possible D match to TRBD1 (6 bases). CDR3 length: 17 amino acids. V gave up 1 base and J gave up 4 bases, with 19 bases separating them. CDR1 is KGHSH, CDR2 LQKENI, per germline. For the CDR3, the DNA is TGTGCCAGCTCACCACGAACCGGGACACAAACCCTCACTGAAGCTTTCTTT. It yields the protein CASSPRTGTQTLTEAFF.

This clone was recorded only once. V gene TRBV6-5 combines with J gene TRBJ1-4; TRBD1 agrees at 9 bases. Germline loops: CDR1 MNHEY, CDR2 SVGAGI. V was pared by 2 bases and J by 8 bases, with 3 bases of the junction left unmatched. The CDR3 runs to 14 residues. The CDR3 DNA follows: TGTGCCAGCAGTTACGGGACAGGGCGGGAAAAACTGTTTTTT. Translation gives CASSYGTGREKLFF.

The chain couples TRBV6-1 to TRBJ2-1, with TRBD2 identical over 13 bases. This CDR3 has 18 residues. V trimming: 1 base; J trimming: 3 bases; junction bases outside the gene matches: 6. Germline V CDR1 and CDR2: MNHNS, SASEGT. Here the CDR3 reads CASSEDTSGGALYNEQFF. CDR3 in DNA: TGTGCCAGCAGTGAAGATACTAGCGGGGGGGCCCTCTACAATGAGCAGTTCTTC.

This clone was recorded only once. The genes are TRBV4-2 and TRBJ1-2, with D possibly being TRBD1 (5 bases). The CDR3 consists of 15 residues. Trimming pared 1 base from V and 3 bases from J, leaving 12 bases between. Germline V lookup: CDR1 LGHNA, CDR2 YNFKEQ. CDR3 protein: CASSQGQGIDYGYTF. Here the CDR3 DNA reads TGTGCCAGCAGCCAAGGGCAGGGCATCGACTATGGCTACACCTTC.

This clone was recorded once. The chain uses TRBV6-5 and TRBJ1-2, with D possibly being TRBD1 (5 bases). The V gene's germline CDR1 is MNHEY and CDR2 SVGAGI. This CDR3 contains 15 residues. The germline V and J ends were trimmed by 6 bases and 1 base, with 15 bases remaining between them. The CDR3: CASRPVGGVNYGYTF. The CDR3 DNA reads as TGTGCCAGCAGACCTGTCGGGGGGGTTAACTATGGCTACACCTTC.

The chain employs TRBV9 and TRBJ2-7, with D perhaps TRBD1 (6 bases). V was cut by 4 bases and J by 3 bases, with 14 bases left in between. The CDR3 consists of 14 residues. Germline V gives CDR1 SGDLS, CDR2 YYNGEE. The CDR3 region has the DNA TGTGCCAGCAGCCCCGGACAGATTCTCTACGAGCAGTACTTC. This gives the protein CASSPGQILYEQYF.

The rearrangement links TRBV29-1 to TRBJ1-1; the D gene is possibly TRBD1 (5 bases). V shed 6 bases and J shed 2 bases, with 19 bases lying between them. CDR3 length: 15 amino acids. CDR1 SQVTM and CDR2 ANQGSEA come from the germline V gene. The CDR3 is CSVKDGQDRNTEAFF. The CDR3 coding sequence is TGCAGCGTCAAGGACGGACAAGATAGAAACACTGAAGCTTTCTTT.

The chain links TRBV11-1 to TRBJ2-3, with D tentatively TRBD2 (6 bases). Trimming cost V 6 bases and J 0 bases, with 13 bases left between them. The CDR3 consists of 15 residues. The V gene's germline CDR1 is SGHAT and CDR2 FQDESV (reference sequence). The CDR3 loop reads CASSSRGISTDTQYF. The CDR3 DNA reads TGTGCCAGCAGTTCTCGCGGGATTAGCACAGATACGCAGTATTTT.

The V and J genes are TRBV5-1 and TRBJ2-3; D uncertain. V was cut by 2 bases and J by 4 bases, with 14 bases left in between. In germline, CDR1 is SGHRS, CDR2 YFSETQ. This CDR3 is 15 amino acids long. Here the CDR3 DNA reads TGCGCCAGCAGCTTCGGGTCGCCCCCCGCAGATACGCAGTATTTT. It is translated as CASSFGSPPADTQYF. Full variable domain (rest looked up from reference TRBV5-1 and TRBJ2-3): KAGVTQTPRYLIKTRGQQVTLSCSPISGHRSVSWYQQTPGQGLQFLFEYFSETQRNKGNFPGRFSGRQFSNSRSEMNVSTLELGDSALYLCASSFGSPPADTQYFGPGTRLTVL.

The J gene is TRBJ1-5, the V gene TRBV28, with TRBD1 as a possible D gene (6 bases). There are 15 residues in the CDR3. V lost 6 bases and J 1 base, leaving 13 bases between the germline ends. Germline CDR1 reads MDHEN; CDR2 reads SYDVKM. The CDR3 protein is CASSLRGGSNQPQHF. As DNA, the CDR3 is TGTGCCAGCAGCCTAAGGGGGGGAAGCAATCAGCCCCAGCATTTT.

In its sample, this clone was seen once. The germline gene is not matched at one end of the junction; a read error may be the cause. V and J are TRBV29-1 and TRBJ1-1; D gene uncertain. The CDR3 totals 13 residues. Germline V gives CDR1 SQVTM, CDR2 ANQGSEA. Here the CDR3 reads CSFEAGQNTEAFF. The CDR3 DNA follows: TGCAGCTTTGAGGCAGGTCAGAACACTGAAGCTTTCTTT.